The 11 T cell receptor beta chains in this list originate from one sample, sequenced in a study of blood T cell repertoires in COVID-19. TCRdb's table, derived via immunoSEQ multiplex PCR, lists solely in-frame clones and lacks some. This table holds about 190,000 clones, around 83% found once. Sequenced material: peripheral blood. The source of these receptors is a woman in her forties with acute or convalescent COVID-19.

The V call is TRBV7-9, the J call TRBJ1-3; 8 bases align to TRBD1. The V and J ends lost 5 bases and 5 bases, in that order; junction bases with no gene match: 5. This CDR3 is built from 14 residues. Germline V lookup: CDR1 SEHNR, CDR2 FQNEAQ (reference sequence). The CDR3 DNA sequence: TGTGCCAGCAGCCCCGGACAGGGTAGAAACACCATATATTTT. Amino acid sequence: CASSPGQGRNTIYF.

V is TRBV9 and J is TRBJ1-3; 7 bases are a match to TRBD1. The CDR3 runs to 13 residues. CDR1 is SGDLS, CDR2 YYNGEE, per germline. The V gene end was trimmed by 3 bases and the J gene end by 9 bases; junction bases not matched to a gene: 6. The CDR3 nucleotides read TGTGCCAGCAGCGGACAGGGTTTAAGCACCATATATTTT. The encoded protein is CASSGQGLSTIYF.

The chain uses TRBV2 and TRBJ2-3; tentatively, D is TRBD2 (5 bases). CDR3 length equals 11 residues. CDR1 and CDR2 (germline): SNHLY, FYNNEI. Trimming left V 10 bases short and J 6 bases short, with 11 bases between. CDR3: CATQAVDTQYF. CDR3 in DNA: TGTGCCACCCAAGCGGTGGATACGCAGTATTTT.

This clone is a singleton in its sample. The V call is TRBV29-1, the J call TRBJ2-7; D may be TRBD1 (5 bases). Trimming removed 0 bases at V and 0 bases at J, with 9 bases between. Germline V lookup: CDR1 SQVTM, CDR2 ANQGSEA. The CDR3 spans 14 residues. CDR3: CSVEDRVNSYEQYF. The CDR3 coding sequence is TGCAGCGTTGAAGACAGGGTGAACTCCTACGAGCAGTACTTC.

This clone appeared a single time. The J gene is TRBJ2-5, the V gene TRBV5-4; 7 bases match TRBD2. The germline V gene encodes CDR1 SGHNT and CDR2 YYREEE (reference sequence). This CDR3 spans 15 amino acids. J lost 4 bases, V lost 1 base, and 7 bases had no gene match. The CDR3 loop reads CASSLLASGRETQYF. The DNA for the CDR3 is TGTGCCAGCAGCTTGTTGGCTAGCGGAAGAGAGACCCAGTACTTC. Variable domain in full (rest from reference TRBV5-4 and TRBJ2-5): ETGVTQSPTHLIKTRGQQVTLRCSSQSGHNTVSWYQQALGQGPQFIFQYYREEENGRGNFPPRFSGLQFPNYSSELNVNALELDDSALYLCASSLLASGRETQYFGPGTRLLVL.

This clone was seen once. This chain connects TRBV27 to TRBJ2-6, with a tentative D call TRBD1 (6 bases). The CDR3 is made up of 18 amino acids. Trimming shortened V by 3 bases and J by 0 bases, and 15 bases separated the two germline ends. Germline loops: CDR1 MNHEY, CDR2 SMNVEV (reference sequence). CDR3 bases: TGTGCCAGCAGTTTCTTCCCAGGGGTAAACTCTGGGGCCAACGTCCTGACTTTC. Protein product: CASSFFPGVNSGANVLTF.

V is TRBV7-2 and J is TRBJ2-3; D call uncertain. The CDR3 runs 13 residues. Trimming took off 2 bases at V and 5 bases at J, with 8 bases between the two ends. The germline V gene has CDR1 SGHTA and CDR2 FQGNSA. This CDR3 reads CASSLLSRDTQYF. The CDR3 DNA is TGTGCCAGCAGCTTATTGTCGAGAGATACGCAGTATTTT. The variable domain in full, completed from reference TRBV7-2 and TRBJ2-3, reads GAGVSQSPSNKVTEKGKDVELRCDPISGHTALYWYRQSLGQGLEFLIYFQGNSAPDKSGLPSDRFSAERTGGSVSTLTIQRTQQEDSAVYLCASSLLSRDTQYFGPGTRLTVL.

The rearrangement links TRBV6-5 to TRBJ1-4, with a weak D call TRBD1 (5 bases). V was clipped by 2 bases and J by 2 bases, with 9 bases between them. The V gene's germline CDR1 is MNHEY and CDR2 SVGAGI. This CDR3 region has 15 residues. DNA for the CDR3: TGTGCCAGCAGTTACGTGGCAGGGACTAATGAAAAACTGTTTTTT. Protein product: CASSYVAGTNEKLFF.

This clone was seen ten or more times. Other DNA variants within this sample encode the same CDR3. The chain is built from TRBV28 and TRBJ1-3, with unresolved D. Germline V lookup: CDR1 MDHEN, CDR2 SYDVKM. Trimming pared 3 bases from V and 0 bases from J, leaving 3 bases between. The CDR3 sequence is 13 residues long. The CDR3, as DNA: TGTGCCAGCAGTTTCGGCTCTGGAAACACCATATATTTT. Residues: CASSFGSGNTIYF.

The V call is TRBV13, the J call TRBJ2-7; 12 bases are a match to TRBD1. This CDR3 region has 14 residues. J lost 6 bases, V lost 8 bases, and 8 bases had no gene match. Germline loops: CDR1 PRHDT, CDR2 FYEKMQ (reference sequence). The CDR3 here is CASSRGTGGFEQYF. CDR3 nucleotides: TGTGCCAGCTCCCGAGGGACAGGGGGCTTCGAGCAGTACTTC. The entire variable domain, with the rest obtained from reference TRBV13 and TRBJ2-7, is as follows: AAGVIQSPRHLIKEKRETATLKCYPIPRHDTVYWYQQGPGQDPQFLISFYEKMQSDKGSIPDRFSAQQFSDYHSELNMSSLELGDSALYFCASSRGTGGFEQYFGPGTRLTVT.

The CDR3 sequence is CASSEGAGWARAFF. In DNA form, the CDR3 reads TGTGCCAGCAGCGAGGGGGCCGGGTGGGCAAGAGCTTTCTTT. V is TRBV9 and J is TRBJ1-1, with 7 bases that match TRBD1. CDR1 SGDLS and CDR2 YYNGEE come from the germline V gene. The CDR3 sequence is 14 residues long. The junction had 12 bases not matched to a gene; V was cut back by 3 bases and J by 10 bases.